The TCR beta chain described here comes from a study of T cell responses to AZD1222 COVID-19 vaccine. This table comes from immunoSEQ multiplex PCR, and its TCRdb copy is limited to in-frame clones, with some not included. The repertoire includes 250,000 to 300,000 clones, roughly 93% of them detected once, and less than 0.6% sits in the top ten. The CDR3 extends over 17 amino acids. V lost 0 bases, J lost 0 bases, and 9 bases lay in between. The V gene's germline CDR1 is LGHNA and CDR2 YNFKEQ. The TCR originated in an adult who received the AZD1222 COVID-19 vaccine. This chain connects TRBV4-2 to TRBJ2-6; possible D gene TRBD2, 5 bases. The starting material was peripheral blood, obtained 28 days after the second AZD1222 dose. CDR3 nucleotides: TGTGCCAGCAGCCAAGATTCGGGGAGCTCTGGGGCCAACGTCCTGACTTTC. This gives the protein CASSQDSGSSGANVLTF.